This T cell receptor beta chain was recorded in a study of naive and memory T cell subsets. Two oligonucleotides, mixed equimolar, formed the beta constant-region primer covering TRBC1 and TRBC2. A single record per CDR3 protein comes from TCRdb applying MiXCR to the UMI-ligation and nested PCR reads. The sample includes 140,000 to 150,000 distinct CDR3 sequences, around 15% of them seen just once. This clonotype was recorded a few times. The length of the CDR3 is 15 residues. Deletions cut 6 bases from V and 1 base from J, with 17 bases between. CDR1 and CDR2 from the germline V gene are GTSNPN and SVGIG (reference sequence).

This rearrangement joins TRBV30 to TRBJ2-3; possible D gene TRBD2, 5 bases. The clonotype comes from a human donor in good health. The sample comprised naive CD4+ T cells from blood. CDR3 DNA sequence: TGTGCCTGTATTAAGGTTGGCGGGCGCACAGATACGCAGTATTTT. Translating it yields CACIKVGGRTDTQYF.